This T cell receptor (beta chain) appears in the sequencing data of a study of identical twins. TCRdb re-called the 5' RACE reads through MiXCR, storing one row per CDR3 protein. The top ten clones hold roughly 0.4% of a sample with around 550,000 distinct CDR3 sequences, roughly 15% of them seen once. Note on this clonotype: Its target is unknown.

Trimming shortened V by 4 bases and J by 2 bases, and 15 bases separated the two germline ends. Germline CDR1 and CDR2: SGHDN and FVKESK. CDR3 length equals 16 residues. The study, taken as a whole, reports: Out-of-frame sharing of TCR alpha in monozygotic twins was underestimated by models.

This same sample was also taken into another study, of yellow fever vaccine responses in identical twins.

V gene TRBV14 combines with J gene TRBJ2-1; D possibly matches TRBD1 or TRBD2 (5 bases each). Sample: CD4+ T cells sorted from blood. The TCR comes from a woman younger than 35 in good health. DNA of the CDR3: TGTGCCAGCAGCCTCAGGCCGGGGCTTCCCTACAATGAGCAGTTCTTC. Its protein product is CASSLRPGLPYNEQFF.